The 6 T cell receptor beta chains presented below share a single source sample, sequenced in a study of regulatory T cells in long-lasting Graves disease. Construction of TCR beta libraries relied on iRepertoire HTBI primers and on Arm-PCR targeting CDR3 regions. MiXCR, applied by TCRdb to the multiplex PCR reads, yields one record per CDR3 protein. The table shows 350,000 to 500,000 distinct CDR3 sequences, with roughly 15% occurring only once. Time point noted: newly diagnosed GD, antithyroid drugs for less than 3 months. The TCR library was prepared using RNA isolated from PBMCs. The same data also contributed to another study, on T cells in Graves' hyperthyroidism and ophthalmopathy.

Sequencing used peripheral blood mononuclear cells (PBMCs), obtained at new diagnosis, from a patient treated with antithyroid drugs. These receptors were collected from a woman aged 45-60 years with Graves disease.

The sample holds a few counts of this clonotype. CDR3 nucleotides: TGTGCCAGCAGCTTAGCGCTGTCAGGGGACTTGAACACTGAAGCTTTCTTT. The encoded protein is CASSLALSGDLNTEAFF. V usage is TRBV7-9 and J usage is TRBJ1-1; a possible D gene is TRBD1 (6 bases). Looked up from germline, CDR1 is SEHNR and CDR2 is FQNEAQ (reference sequence). The CDR3 contains 17 residues. The ends were cut back, 0 bases at V and 0 bases at J, with 14 bases in the middle. Supplemented by reference TRBV7-9 and TRBJ1-1, the full variable domain reads DTGVSQNPRHKITKRGQNVTFRCDPISEHNRLYWYRQTLGQGPEFLTYFQNEAQLEKSRLLSDRFSAERPKGSFSTLEIQRTEQGDSAMYLCASSLALSGDLNTEAFFGQGTRLTVV.

The sample holds many counts of this clonotype. This sequence joins TRBV27 and TRBJ2-1, with a tentative D call TRBD2 (5 bases). CDR1 is MNHEY, CDR2 SMNVEV, per germline (reference sequence). The V and J ends lost 3 bases and 9 bases respectively, with 15 bases between them. This CDR3 is built from 14 residues. This CDR3 reads CASSFLVANGEQFF. Written as DNA, the CDR3 is TGTGCCAGCAGTTTCTTAGTAGCGAACGGTGAGCAGTTCTTC.

V gene TRBV4-1 combines with J gene TRBJ2-1; D not resolved. Germline assignment: CDR1 MGHRA and CDR2 YSYEKL. V was cut by 1 base and J by 0 bases, with 19 bases left in between. CDR3 length: 19 residues. The CDR3 protein is CASSQGNRAIVSSYNEQFF. CDR3 sequence (DNA): TGCGCCAGCAGCCAAGGGAATAGGGCCATAGTCTCCTCCTACAATGAGCAGTTCTTC.

This clonotype came up many times. The rearrangement links TRBV6-1 to TRBJ2-5, with 10 nucleotides matching TRBD2. The CDR3 sequence is 14 residues long. Unmatched junction bases numbered 8, after V lost 7 bases and J lost 6 bases. CDR1 MNHNS and CDR2 SASEGT come from the germline V gene. DNA for the CDR3: TGTGCCAGCACGCTAGCGGGAGTGAGGAAGACCCAGTACTTC. This codes for CASTLAGVRKTQYF.

This chain links TRBV4-1 with TRBJ2-7; D might be TRBD2 (6 bases). V gave up 0 bases and J gave up 2 bases, with 14 bases separating them. This CDR3 spans 16 amino acids. Germline-derived CDR1 and CDR2 are MGHRA and YSYEKL. The CDR3 spells CASSQDGSSGPYEQYF. In DNA form, the CDR3 reads TGCGCCAGCAGCCAAGATGGGTCAAGCGGGCCCTACGAGCAGTACTTC.

This clonotype was detected only a few times. CDR3 coding DNA: TGTGCCAGTAGTATACTGGGGGCGCGGGAGGGCCTCAATGAGCAGTTCTTC. Protein sequence: CASSILGAREGLNEQFF. The chain links TRBV19 to TRBJ2-1, with TRBD2 identical over 9 bases. V dropped 2 bases and J dropped 6; count of bases not matched to a gene: 11. The CDR3 covers 17 residues. Germline CDR1 is LNHDA and CDR2 is SQIVND (reference sequence).